These 17 T cell receptor beta chains came from one sample sequenced in a study of response to subunit inactivated influenza vaccine. Via MiXCR, TCRdb re-called the RT-PCR reads, giving one row per CDR3 protein. The sample has about 500,000 distinct CDR3 sequences, 16% seen once. The sample was CD4+ T cells sorted from PBMCs, taken around 25 months after vaccination. These receptors were obtained from a man aged 50 to 69 who received an inactivated influenza vaccine.

The CDR3, as DNA: TGTGCCTGGAGTGTACAGGTCTTTCAAGAGACCCAGTACTTC. This encodes CAWSVQVFQETQYF. This chain links TRBV30 with TRBJ2-5, with TRBD1 as a possible D gene (5 bases). Germline CDR1 and CDR2: GTSNPN and SVGIG (reference sequence). Trimming pared 0 bases from V and 2 bases from J, leaving 10 bases between. The CDR3 sequence is 14 residues long.

The chain couples TRBV3-1 to TRBJ1-2; perhaps TRBD1 as D (5 bases). The CDR3 is 15 amino acids. CDR1 is LGHDT and CDR2 is YNNKEL in the germline V gene (reference sequence). V lost 3 bases and J 4 bases, leaving 15 bases between the germline ends. For the CDR3, the DNA is TGTGCCAGCAGCCAGGACGGGAGGGGATCCTATGGCTACACCTTC. As protein: CASSQDGRGSYGYTF.

On this clonotype: One junction end does not reproduce the germline sequence, and a read error may be involved. Written as DNA, the CDR3 is TGTGCCAGCGGCCCCGGGATAACTAACGGGGGGCTGTTTTTT. Amino acids: CASGPGITNGGLFF. J is TRBJ2-2 and V is TRBV5-6; tentatively, D is TRBD2 (6 bases). The germline CDR1 and CDR2 sequences are SGHDT and YYEEEE. The CDR3 loop spans 14 amino acids.

The CDR3 protein is CAISREDTQYF. The CDR3 DNA sequence: TGTGCCATCAGCCGGGAAGATACGCAGTATTTT. This chain connects TRBV10-3 to TRBJ2-3; possible D gene TRBD2, 5 bases. This CDR3 has 11 residues. The V end was cut by 6 bases, the J end by 5 bases, with 6 bases between. Germline V gives CDR1 ENHRY, CDR2 SYGVKD.

This clonotype was observed a few times. This chain connects TRBV6-1 to TRBJ1-5; no firm D call. The germline gives CDR1 MNHNS, CDR2 SASEGT. V dropped 1 base and J dropped 4 bases, with 14 bases sitting between them. This CDR3 spans 16 amino acids. The chain's CDR3 is CASSEDTRIRNQPQHF. CDR3 nucleotide sequence: TGTGCCAGCAGTGAAGATACAAGGATTCGAAATCAGCCCCAGCATTTT.

This clonotype has at least ten counts. DNA of the CDR3: TGCGCCAGCACCCTAGGTGGTGCAGGAGGAGCTTTCTTT. Its translation: CASTLGGAGGAFF. This chain links TRBV5-1 with TRBJ1-1; D unresolved. The CDR3 is 13 residues long. V was cut by 6 bases and J by 10 bases, with 19 bases left in between. Per the germline V gene, CDR1 is SGHRS and CDR2 is YFSETQ.

This clonotype occurred a few times. The chain links TRBV4-3 to TRBJ2-1, with D possibly matching TRBD2 (5 bases). Per the germline V gene, CDR1 is LGHNA and CDR2 is YSLEER. The CDR3 sequence is 19 residues long. Trimming took off 0 bases at V and 5 bases at J, with 23 bases between the two ends. The CDR3 protein is CASSQDLSGQTSGHNEQFF. As DNA, the CDR3 is TGCGCCAGCAGCCAAGATCTGTCGGGCCAAACTAGTGGACACAATGAGCAGTTCTTC.

J is TRBJ2-7 and V is TRBV5-6; no definite D call. The length of the CDR3 is 13 residues. Looked up from germline, CDR1 is SGHDT and CDR2 is YYEEEE. Trimming took off 0 bases at V and 4 bases at J, with 8 bases between the two ends. In DNA form, the CDR3 reads TGTGCCAGCAGCTTGGCCAATGGGTACGAGCAGTACTTC. Protein product: CASSLANGYEQYF. The full variable domain, with the rest looked up from reference TRBV5-6 and TRBJ2-7, is DAGVTQSPTHLIKTRGQQVTLRCSPKSGHDTVSWYQQALGQGPQFIFQYYEEEERQRGNFPDRFSGHQFPNYSSELNVNALLLGDSALYLCASSLANGYEQYFGPGTRLTVT.

The chain couples TRBV6-5 to TRBJ1-2, with 7 bases lining up with TRBD1. The CDR3 is made up of 15 amino acids. Trimming removed 0 bases from V and 8 bases from J; junction bases left unmatched: 9. Germline-derived CDR1 and CDR2 are MNHEY and SVGAGI. The CDR3 region has the DNA TGTGCCAGCAGTTACTCCCCAATTCAGGGGGTCGGCTACACCTTC. It is translated as CASSYSPIQGVGYTF.

This clonotype has more than one count but fewer than ten. The V call is TRBV20-1, the J call TRBJ2-2; the D gene could be TRBD1 or TRBD2 (5 bases each). Trimming took 3 bases from V and 4 from J, leaving 9 bases between them. The length of the CDR3 is 13 residues. Per the germline V gene, CDR1 is DFQATT and CDR2 is SNEGSKA (reference sequence). The CDR3 protein is CSASQGRTGELFF. CDR3 coding DNA: TGCAGTGCTAGCCAGGGACGCACCGGGGAGCTGTTTTTT.

This clonotype has a count of ten or more. The germline gene is not matched at one end of the junction; a read error may be the cause. The rearrangement uses TRBV5-1 and TRBJ2-7, with 9 bases identical to TRBD1. The germline V gene encodes CDR1 SGHRS and CDR2 YFSETQ. CDR3 length: 14 residues. CDR3 nucleotides: TGTGCCAGCAGTTCAACAGGGGGCTTCTACGAGCAGTACTTC. Amino acids: CASSSTGGFYEQYF.

The table lists this clonotype with many counts. V gene TRBV29-1 combines with J gene TRBJ2-1; 7 bases align to TRBD1. CDR1 is SQVTM, CDR2 ANQGSEA, per germline. The CDR3 extends over 12 amino acids. J was trimmed by 14 bases and V by 5 bases; bases with no gene match: 12. CDR3 loop: CSVFSGRQGEFF. The CDR3 nucleotides read TGCAGCGTTTTCTCTGGCAGGCAGGGGGAGTTCTTC.

This clonotype was seen a handful of times. The genes are TRBV7-9 and TRBJ2-2; D is possibly TRBD1 (5 bases). The CDR3 is 16 residues long. CDR1 and CDR2 (germline): SEHNR, FQNEAQ (reference sequence). The V end lost 6 bases, the J end lost 0 bases, and 14 bases lay between the germline ends. DNA for the CDR3: TGTGCCAGCAGTTCAGGGTTAGGTTCGAACACCGGGGAGCTGTTTTTT. Amino acids: CASSSGLGSNTGELFF.

This clonotype has more than one count but fewer than ten. This rearrangement joins TRBV7-9 to TRBJ2-3; TRBD2 matches at 8 bases. The CDR3 contains 14 residues. Germline lookup yields CDR1 SEHNR and CDR2 FQNEAQ (reference sequence). J lost 5 bases, V lost 1 base, and 2 bases had no gene match. CDR3 sequence (DNA): TGTGCCAGCAGCTTAGAAGCGGGAGTAGATACGCAGTATTTT. Its protein is CASSLEAGVDTQYF.

This chain joins TRBV12-3 or TRBV12-4 and TRBJ2-7; 7 nucleotides align to TRBD1. The CDR3 has 13 residues. Trimming removed 6 bases from V and 0 bases from J; junction bases left unmatched: 2. CDR3 amino acids: CASRDRSSYEQYF. CDR3 nucleotides: TGTGCCAGCAGGGACAGGAGCTCCTACGAGCAGTACTTC.

The rearrangement joins TRBV5-6 to TRBJ2-3; 9 bases are a match to TRBD2. The CDR3 consists of 16 residues. The germline gives CDR1 SGHDT, CDR2 YYEEEE. After removal of 4 bases from V and 3 bases from J, the junction contained 9 bases not matched to a gene. The CDR3 loop reads CASSGAGTSLTDTQYF. For the CDR3, the DNA is TGTGCCAGCAGCGGAGCCGGGACTAGCTTAACAGATACGCAGTATTTT.

Only a few counts were recorded for this clonotype. CDR3 nucleotides: TGTGCCAGCAGTAGGACGTTCCAGTCTGGAAACACCATATATTTT. Translation gives CASSRTFQSGNTIYF. V usage is TRBV27 and J usage is TRBJ1-3; D is ambiguous. This CDR3 has 15 residues. CDR1 and CDR2 from the germline V gene are MNHEY and SMNVEV (reference sequence). The ends were cut back, 5 bases at V and 1 base at J, with 12 bases in the middle.